Listed below are T cell receptor beta chains from one sample, sequenced in a study of cytomegalovirus exposure and HLA in healthy donors. The repertoire was sequenced with immunoSEQ multiplex PCR; TCRdb's copy has only in-frame clones and lacks some. The table has 84,000 or so clones, around 84% seen once. The specimen sequenced was PBMCs. Receptor source: a woman between 50 and 59 years old in good health and CMV-seronegative. The CDR3 runs from the conserved cysteine through the conserved F or W. A D gene is named only where the DNA matches it firmly. Clone size is stated in some rows and not others, as once, few, many or a class when expanded.

>TRBD1|TRBJ2-3|TRBV28|.|14
CASSHRDRADTQYF
TGTGCCAGCAGTCACCGGGACAGGGCGGATACGCAGTATTTT
>TRBD2|TRBJ2-7|TRBV2|.|12
CASAREEYEQYF
TGTGCCAGCGCGCGGGAGGAGTACGAGCAGTACTTC
>TRBD1|TRBJ1-4|TRBV11-2|.|19
CASSPRTGMSPTPNEKLFF
TGTGCCAGCAGCCCGCGGACAGGGATGTCGCCGACTCCGAATGAAAAACTGTTTTTT
>TRBD2|TRBJ2-2|TRBV6-5|.|14
CASRGDSGAGELFF
TGTGCCAGCAGGGGAGACAGCGGGGCCGGGGAGCTGTTTTTT
>.|TRBJ2-2|TRBV11-3|.|14
CASSSRAGLGELFF
TGTGCCAGCAGCTCCAGGGCTGGCCTAGGGGAGCTGTTTTTT
>.|TRBJ1-1|TRBV29-1|.|11
CSATTDTEAFF
TGCAGCGCCACTACTGATACTGAAGCTTTCTTT
>TRBD1|TRBJ2-1|TRBV5-4|.|14
CASSTDRDGNEQFF
TGTGCCAGCAGCACCGACAGGGACGGCAATGAGCAGTTCTTC
>TRBD1|TRBJ2-1|TRBV9|.|15
CASSVGQGSANEQFF
TGTGCCAGCAGCGTTGGACAGGGGTCGGCGAATGAGCAGTTCTTC
>.|TRBJ2-1|TRBV11-3|.|16
CASSLDTRSDRNEQFF
TGTGCCAGCAGCTTAGATACACGATCCGACAGGAATGAGCAGTTCTTC
>.|TRBJ1-4|TRBV27|.|15
CASSLGEGPTFELFF
TGTGCCAGCAGTCTAGGGGAGGGGCCGACGTTTGAACTGTTTTTT
>TRBD1|TRBJ1-2|TRBV5-1|.|13
CASSAGQGPGYTF
TGCGCCAGCAGCGCCGGACAGGGCCCTGGCTACACCTTC
>TRBD2|TRBJ2-5|TRBV5-1|.|17
CASSLGGLAGVQETQHF
TGCGCCAGCAGCTTAGGTGGGCTAGCGGGCGTCCAAGAGACCCAGCACTTC
>TRBD2|TRBJ2-1|TRBV7-2|.|15
CASSPSGGAYGEQFF
TGTGCCAGCAGCCCCAGCGGGGGGGCTTATGGTGAGCAGTTCTTC
>TRBD1|TRBJ1-3|TRBV30|.|15
CACRDRGSGGNTIYF
TGTGCCTGCCGGGACAGGGGATCTGGGGGAAACACCATATATTTT
>TRBD1|TRBJ2-7|TRBV6-5|.|14
CASSMTGGIYEQYF
TGTGCCAGCAGTATGACAGGGGGCATCTACGAGCAGTACTTC
>.|TRBJ2-1|TRBV6-5|.|14
CASTRRGMNYEQFF
TGTGCCAGCACCCGACGCGGGATGAATTATGAGCAGTTCTTC
>.|TRBJ2-2|TRBV19|.|14
CASSNPGKTGELFF
TGTGCCAGTAGTAACCCCGGGAAGACCGGGGAGCTGTTTTTT
>TRBD1|TRBJ2-7|TRBV28|.|16
CASSRQGHSNTREQYF
TGTGCCAGCAGTCGACAGGGGCATTCTAATACGAGAGAGCAGTACTTC
>TRBD2|TRBJ2-7|TRBV7-3|.|20
CASSPPQGLADRNVSYEQYF
TGTGCCAGCAGCCCACCGCAGGGACTAGCGGACCGTAATGTTTCCTACGAGCAGTACTTC
>TRBD1|TRBJ2-7|TRBV29-1|once|13
CSVKDRDSYEQYF
TGCAGCGTCAAGGACAGGGACTCCTACGAGCAGTACTTC
>TRBD1|TRBJ2-2|TRBV15|.|15
CATHYRTGKAGELFF
TGTGCCACCCACTATAGGACAGGGAAGGCCGGGGAGCTGTTTTTT
>TRBD2|TRBJ2-2|TRBV7-7|.|13
CASGAHNTGELFF
TGTGCTAGCGGGGCCCATAACACCGGGGAGCTGTTTTTT
>.|TRBJ2-3|TRBV4-1|.|15
CASSQWAGGTDTQYF
TGCGCCAGCAGCCAATGGGCCGGTGGCACAGATACGCAGTATTTT
>.|TRBJ1-5|TRBV2|.|16
CASSAQGLYSNQPQHF
TGTGCCAGCAGTGCCCAGGGCCTATATAGCAATCAGCCCCAGCATTTT